This section outlines one TCR beta chain sequence together with its context. Its antigen is unknown. Patients with ophthalmopathy all had a Clinical Activity Score of at least 3, a NOSPECS grade of at least 4 and duration under 3 months. Germline values: CDR1 LNHDA, CDR2 SQIVND (reference sequence). The CDR3 is made up of 16 amino acids. With 5 bases removed from V and 0 bases from J, the gap between germline ends came to 14 bases. This sample was included in a study of T cells in Graves' hyperthyroidism and ophthalmopathy. Using RNA transcripts as the source, TCR beta CDR3 regions were amplified. Initially, a first-round RT-PCR of the TCR CDR3 employed the HTBI primer set. TCRdb re-called the multiplex PCR reads through MiXCR, storing one row per CDR3 protein. The sample comprises some 370,000 distinct CDR3 sequences, roughly an eighth of which are singletons, and 28% rests with the top ten. Findings of the study overall: Researchers found most expanded thyroid clonotypes above 0.001 in blood as well. In validation, the model predicted ophthalmopathy. These predictions came a median approximately six months before onset.

The sequence came from a man between 50 and 59 years old with Graves' ophthalmopathy. The V call is TRBV19, the J call TRBJ1-5; D is ambiguous. Sequencing input: blood. CDR3 sequence: CASSAGERNSNQPQHF. The CDR3 bases are TGTGCCAGTAGTGCAGGAGAGCGAAATAGCAATCAGCCCCAGCATTTT.